What follows are 2 T cell receptor beta chains derived from one specimen sequenced in a study of cytomegalovirus exposure and HLA in healthy donors. The PCR used 60 Vbeta and 13 Jbeta primers. Produced via immunoSEQ multiplex PCR; TCRdb's table is partial and in-frame only. The table records nearly 200,000 clones, 82% of them present only once. Sequenced material: PBMCs. The receptors derive from a boy aged 2 to 9 in good health and CMV-seronegative.

The genes are TRBV9 and TRBJ2-1; 7 bases are shared with TRBD2. There are 12 residues in the CDR3. J gave up 10 bases and V 5 bases, and 6 bases lay outside the gene matches. Looked up from germline, CDR1 is SGDLS and CDR2 is YYNGEE. The CDR3 DNA reads TGTGCCAGCAGTAGCGGGTCCTGGGAGCAGTTCTTC. Protein sequence: CASSSGSWEQFF.

This clone was detected a few times. The rearrangement joins TRBV6-5 to TRBJ1-4; 9 bases align to TRBD1. V dropped 8 bases and J dropped 6; count of bases not matched to a gene: 4. The CDR3 covers 13 residues. Germline V gene sequence: CDR1 MNHEY, CDR2 SVGAGI. In nucleotides, the CDR3 is TGTGCCAGCGGCCGGGACAGGGATGAAAAACTGTTTTTT. This sequence encodes CASGRDRDEKLFF.